This T cell receptor beta chain was recorded in a study of human CD4 T cells and Enterobacteriaceae (dated by TCRdb to the early 2020s). What the work shows at the level of the full study, not this receptor alone: The reactivity of ex vivo clonotypes was inferred solely by matching the nucleotide sequences of those clonotypes to CFSE-low cultures from the same donors. Ex vivo, broadly cross-reactive clonotypes appeared more expanded than specific ones, with about 55% of the 19 and about 60% of the roughly 34 in the top 5%.

On a FACSAria III, memory CD4+ T cells were FACS-sorted to over 98% purity, defined as all CD4+ cells except CD45RA+CCR7+CD95- naive cells. Blood from healthy donors came from blood donation centers in Switzerland. Total CD4+ T cells and monocytes were enriched by positive selection with CD4 and CD14 magnetic microbeads. CD8+, CD14+, CD16+, CD56+, CD19+ and CD25-bright cells were excluded prior to sorting. In two blood donors, total memory CD4+ T cells were sequenced directly ex vivo to assess in vivo expansion of bacteria-reactive clonotypes. Ficoll-Paque Plus was used to isolate peripheral blood mononuclear cells from donor blood. Ex vivo total memory CD4+ samples were sequenced at deep level, with detection sensitivity of one cell in 200,000. The QIAamp DNA Micro Kit was used to extract genomic DNA from cell pellets, and spectrophotometry was used to check the DNA quantity and purity. The immunoSEQ multiplex PCR assay was used to amplify the TCR Vbeta CDR3 regions. The Illumina HiSeq platform was used to sequence the amplicons. Retrieved sequences were 87 nucleotides long and contained the CDR3 region. Per the authors' processing: A clonotype was defined as a unique productive TCR Vbeta nucleotide sequence and was quantified by productive template frequency from ImmunoSEQ Analyzer V3.0. A threshold set at the top 5th percentile of each frequency-ranked repertoire was used to define expanded clonotypes. Repertoire overlap was calculated as Chao-Jaccard using the R package fossil and displayed by nonmetric multidimensional scaling using the R package MASS. TCRdb took over this immuneACCESS table, retaining in-frame rearrangements with V and J assigned. Such tables are incomplete; in checked studies, under half of the missing clones stem from an unresolved V gene, and the remainder is unexplained. V and J calls and clone size are those listed in that table; D and trimming were worked out from the DNA. For this sample the table gives 25,000 to 30,000 clones, of which approximately 82% were detected only once. The ten largest clones add up to over 1.5% of the sample.

Comment on this clone: Its antigen is not yet known. The input lacks base qualities; no much larger clone sits a single base away.

The cysteine opens and the phenylalanine closes a CDR3 of 16 amino acids. Just CDR3 DNA is preserved here, 48 bases in frame from base 1. The trim is 3 bases for V and 2 bases for J, with a gap of 13 bases between the germline ends. CDR1 is given as MRHNA and CDR2 as SNTAGT, both from the germline V gene. Source material: memory CD4+ T cells from blood. The label giving this sample's cell subset or site can be read as: total memory CD4 T cells sorted directly ex vivo, unstimulated. The chain uses TRBV6-4 and TRBJ1-4, with no reliable assignment of the D segment. This TCR came from a human donor in good health. The DNA is as follows: TGTGCCAGCAGTGAACTCCCAGGAGGGACTAATGAAAAACTGTTTTTT. It specifies CASSELPGGTNEKLFF.